This T cell receptor beta chain emerged from a study of monozygotic twins with inflammatory bowel disease (dated by TCRdb to the late 2010s). In terms of the full investigation: The full study comprised around 30 monozygotic twin pairs: nine German pairs (four IBD-concordant, five IBD-discordant) and 19 IBD-discordant Danish pairs. Each individual had, on average, about 151 000 unique TCRalpha sequences and 181 000 unique TCRbeta sequences available for analysis. Disease-associated traits were sought mainly through comparisons between IBD patients and their genetically identical healthy co-twins within discordant pairs. What the work shows at the level of the full study, not this receptor alone: No single strong signal or clonotype linked to IBD turned up in the results, so the idea that one exists was not supported. Concordant and discordant twins showed no difference in repertoire similarity, possibly because of limited statistical power. Measured by the inverse Simpson index, TCRbeta repertoire diversity was lower in IBD patients than in their healthy co-twins. Background noise and inter-individual variability may have been introduced into the repertoires by the differing immunosuppressive treatments among patients. IBD patients shared fewer clonotypes with other individuals than healthy twins did, most markedly in patients showing signs of disease activity. The analysis was unable to tell apart different T cell subtypes.

The CDR3 starts with the cysteine, ends with the phenylalanine, and has 15 residues. No coding sequence is recorded. The germline V gene (reference sequence) provides CDR1 LNHDA and CDR2 SQIVND. A 2.5 ml peripheral blood sample was drawn into PAXgene tubes per donor and stored at -80°C. Without any T cell sorting, total RNA was extracted from whole blood using the PAXgene blood miRNA kit on an automated QIAcube. Deep TCRalpha and TCRbeta repertoire profiling with unique molecular barcoding was performed on peripheral blood of monozygotic twin pairs concordant or discordant for inflammatory bowel disease. For every twin pair, smoking habits were documented, and each individual was categorised as a current, former or never smoker. Library generation was performed with 5' RACE. For each TCR library, around 3,500 ng of total RNA was used. For each sample, cDNA synthesis was carried out in eight separate reactions using SMARTScribe reverse transcriptase. During cDNA synthesis, template switching introduced unique molecular identifiers that contained a 6-nucleotide sample barcode. Amplification of TCRalpha and TCRbeta cDNA involved two nested PCRs of around 16 and 10 cycles, and each PCR was followed by bead purification. Before amplification, the cDNA was treated with uracil DNA-glycosylase and purified using the QIAquick PCR purification kit. The second PCR added Illumina TruSeq-compatible adapters along with sample-specific barcodes. TapeStation and Qubit were used to check library quality and concentration, and roughly 5 ng of each library went into the pool. Sequencing of the pooled libraries was done on an Illumina HiSeq2500 single-index Rapid Run using custom sequencing primers and 2 x 100 bp reads. The authors' analysis ran thus. PCR and sequencing errors were corrected by UMI-based consensus assembly using MiGEC version 1.2.6. MiXCR version 2.1.1 handled V(D)J alignment, clonotype assembly and CDR3 extraction. Normalisation of gene usage, clonotype sharing and MAIT/NKT TCR abundance was achieved by analysing the top 1000, 10 000 and 20 000 clonotypes per sample. Diversity was computed as the inverse Simpson index with the vegan R package after downsampling to 27 000 UMIs. Paired Mann-Whitney U tests were applied to discordant twin pairs, and Benjamini-Hochberg correction was used for multiple testing. Reads reprocessed by TCRdb are summarized as one entry per CDR3 protein sequence, and DNA is absent. TCRdb's processing, not the study's, gives the V and J calls here. The sample table on file contains roughly 160,000 distinct CDR3 sequences. Jointly, the top ten make up 2% to 3% of the sample.

Regarding this clonotype: Its antigen remains unidentified.

Sequencing used blood. The clonotype comes from a human donor with ulcerative colitis or Crohn's disease, or a healthy co-twin of an affected twin (not recorded which). The V and J genes are TRBV19 and TRBJ1-5; with no DNA, the TCRdb D assignment of TRBD1 cannot be verified. CDR3 loop: CASSMMGAGDQPQHF.